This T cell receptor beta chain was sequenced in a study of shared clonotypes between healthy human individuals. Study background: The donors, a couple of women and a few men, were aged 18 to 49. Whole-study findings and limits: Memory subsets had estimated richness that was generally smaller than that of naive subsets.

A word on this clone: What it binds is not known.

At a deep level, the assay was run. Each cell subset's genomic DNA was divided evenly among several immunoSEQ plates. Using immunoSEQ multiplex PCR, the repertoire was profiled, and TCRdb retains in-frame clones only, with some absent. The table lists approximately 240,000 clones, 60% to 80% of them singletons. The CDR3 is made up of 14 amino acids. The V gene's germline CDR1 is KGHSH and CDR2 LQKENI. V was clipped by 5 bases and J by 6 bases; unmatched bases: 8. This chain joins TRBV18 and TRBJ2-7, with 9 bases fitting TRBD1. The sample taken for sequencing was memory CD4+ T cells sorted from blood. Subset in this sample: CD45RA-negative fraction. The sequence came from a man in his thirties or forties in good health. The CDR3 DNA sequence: TGTGCCAGCTCAACTGCCGGGACAGGGCTCGAGCAGTACTTC. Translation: CASSTAGTGLEQYF.